The 25 T cell receptor beta chains listed next were all sequenced from one sample in a study of blood T cell repertoires in COVID-19. Sequencing used immunoSEQ multiplex PCR; TCRdb keeps in-frame clones, though not all of them. The repertoire holds 270,000 or so clones, with roughly 87% as singletons. Sequences were obtained from peripheral blood. All receptors come from a human donor in a cohort sampled during active COVID-19.

The chain couples TRBV27 to TRBJ2-1; 7 bases agree with TRBD2. This CDR3 is built from 14 residues. Germline V CDR1 and CDR2: MNHEY, SMNVEV (reference sequence). The ends lost 6 bases at V and 9 bases at J; junction bases unmatched: 11. The CDR3 region is CASSPHRLASEQFF. The CDR3 nucleotides read TGTGCCAGCAGCCCCCATAGACTAGCCAGTGAGCAGTTCTTC.

V usage is TRBV2 and J usage is TRBJ2-2; 7 nucleotides align to TRBD2. Germline loops: CDR1 SNHLY, CDR2 FYNNEI. CDR3 size: 14 residues. With 7 bases clipped from V and 3 bases from J, the junction kept 5 bases outside the gene matches. The DNA for the CDR3 is TGTGCCAGCACGCGGGAGAGTCACACCGGGGAGCTGTTTTTT. This translates into CASTRESHTGELFF. Full variable domain (outside the CDR3, taken from reference TRBV2 and TRBJ2-2): EPEVTQTPSHQVTQMGQEVILRCVPISNHLYFYWYRQILGQKVEFLVSFYNNEISEKSEIFDDQFSVERPDGSNFTLKIRSTKLEDSAMYFCASTRESHTGELFFGEGSRLTVL.

The gene calls are TRBV4-1 and TRBJ2-1; the D gene is possibly TRBD2 (6 bases). The CDR3 spans 15 residues. Trimming removed 4 bases from V and 7 bases from J, with 17 bases in between. Germline V gene lookup returns CDR1 MGHRA and CDR2 YSYEKL. The CDR3 DNA reads as TGCGCCAGCAGCCCTAGCGCTTTTCGGGGAAATGAGCAGTTCTTC. Encoded protein: CASSPSAFRGNEQFF.

The chain recombines TRBV7-9 with TRBJ1-6; D remains unclear. Trimming took 2 bases from V and 7 from J, leaving 6 bases between them. This CDR3 comprises 13 residues. Germline V gene lookup returns CDR1 SEHNR and CDR2 FQNEAQ (reference sequence). CDR3 in amino acids: CASSLSVNSPLHF. The CDR3 coding sequence is TGTGCCAGCAGCTTATCAGTGAATTCACCCCTCCACTTT.

V gene TRBV4-2 combines with J gene TRBJ2-7; D not certain. The germline V and J ends were trimmed by 0 bases and 2 bases, with 11 bases remaining between them. The CDR3 totals 15 residues. Per the germline V gene, CDR1 is LGHNA and CDR2 is YNFKEQ. CDR3 sequence: CASSQDVATAYEQYF. The CDR3 DNA follows: TGTGCCAGCAGCCAAGACGTAGCTACCGCCTACGAGCAGTACTTC.

This chain joins TRBV19 and TRBJ2-6; D is unclear. The CDR3 spans 14 residues. With 5 bases removed from V and 3 bases from J, the gap between germline ends came to 8 bases. Germline V gene data show CDR1 as LNHDA and CDR2 as SQIVND (reference sequence). CDR3 nucleotide sequence: TGTGCCAGTAGTGGCCGGGTTGGGGCCAACGTCCTGACTTTC. This encodes CASSGRVGANVLTF.

The V call is TRBV2, the J call TRBJ2-2, with D perhaps TRBD2 (6 bases). Germline values: CDR1 SNHLY, CDR2 FYNNEI. Trimming stripped 6 bases from V and 5 bases from J, with 16 bases between. This CDR3 contains 15 residues. CDR3 region: CASSRVGLRTGELFF. In nucleotides, the CDR3 is TGTGCCAGCAGCCGGGTAGGACTACGAACCGGGGAGCTGTTTTTT. The whole variable domain, filled in from reference TRBV2 and TRBJ2-2, reads EPEVTQTPSHQVTQMGQEVILRCVPISNHLYFYWYRQILGQKVEFLVSFYNNEISEKSEIFDDQFSVERPDGSNFTLKIRSTKLEDSAMYFCASSRVGLRTGELFFGEGSRLTVL.

A word on this clone: At one of its ends the junction is not consistent with the germline gene, which may arise from a read error. The chain recombines TRBV7-2 with TRBJ2-3; TRBD2 aligns across 16 bases. The CDR3 is 15 residues long. Germline lookup yields CDR1 SGHTA and CDR2 FQGNSA. The CDR3: CASSLGPGLAGGSSF. In DNA form, the CDR3 reads TGTGCCAGCAGCTTAGGACCGGGACTAGCGGGAGGGAGTTCTTTT.

J is TRBJ1-4 and V is TRBV2, with TRBD1 matching 8 bases. The V gene's germline CDR1 is SNHLY and CDR2 FYNNEI. This CDR3 spans 15 amino acids. Trimming took 6 bases from V and 3 from J; bases not matched to a gene: 6. CDR3 DNA: TGTGCCAGCAGACCTCAGGGGGCCCCTAATGAAAAACTGTTTTTT. Translating it yields CASRPQGAPNEKLFF.

This clone was seen once. The chain combines TRBV5-4 with TRBJ1-5; D unclear. The V end was cut by 0 bases, the J end by 15 bases, with 13 bases between. The CDR3 runs 12 residues. CDR1 and CDR2 from the germline V gene are SGHNT and YYREEE (reference sequence). The CDR3 sequence is CASSLDSGVSHF. As DNA, the CDR3 is TGTGCCAGCAGCTTGGACAGTGGCGTGTCGCATTTT.

This sequence joins TRBV7-2 and TRBJ2-1, with 8 bases lining up with TRBD2. This CDR3 has 15 amino acids. The junction had 6 bases not matched to a gene; V was cut back by 5 bases and J by 3 bases. Germline V gene sequence: CDR1 SGHTA, CDR2 FQGNSA. Written as DNA, the CDR3 is TGTGCCAGCAGCGATACTAGCGGTGGCTACAATGAGCAGTTCTTC. It encodes CASSDTSGGYNEQFF.

The V call is TRBV5-1, the J call TRBJ2-3; 9 nucleotides agree with TRBD2. V was pared by 3 bases and J by 5 bases, with 4 bases of the junction left unmatched. Germline V gives CDR1 SGHRS, CDR2 YFSETQ. The CDR3 loop spans 14 amino acids. The CDR3 DNA reads TGCGCCAGCAGCTCTAGCGGGATGATAGATACGCAGTATTTT. Protein product: CASSSSGMIDTQYF.

This clone has only one observation. The gene calls are TRBV7-2 and TRBJ2-1; 8 bases are shared with TRBD1. This CDR3 is built from 15 residues. From germline, CDR1 is SGHTA and CDR2 FQGNSA. With 6 bases clipped from V and 4 bases from J, the junction kept 8 bases outside the gene matches. CDR3 DNA: TGTGCCAGCAGGGAACAGGGGGGAGTTTACAATGAGCAGTTCTTC. It is translated as CASREQGGVYNEQFF.

The rearrangement uses TRBV27 and TRBJ2-4; TRBD2 matches at 7 bases. Germline-derived CDR1 and CDR2 are MNHEY and SMNVEV (reference sequence). The V segment lost 6 bases and the J segment 1 base; nucleotides outside the gene matches: 6. The CDR3 is 15 amino acids. CDR3 loop: CASSRPGGAKNIQYF. Written as DNA, the CDR3 is TGTGCCAGCAGCCGGCCGGGGGGTGCCAAAAACATTCAGTACTTC.

The chain links TRBV6-4 to TRBJ2-6, with a possible D match to TRBD1 (6 bases). The CDR3 covers 14 residues. V lost 4 bases to trimming and J lost 2 bases, with 6 bases between them. The germline CDR1 and CDR2 sequences are MRHNA and SNTAGT. The CDR3 DNA reads as TGTGCCAGCAGTGCAGGGGCTGGGGCCAACGTCCTGACTTTC. Protein sequence: CASSAGAGANVLTF.

The V gene is TRBV7-2, the J gene TRBJ2-5, with TRBD1 identical over 9 bases. The ends lost 5 bases at V and 8 bases at J; junction bases unmatched: 3. Germline V gene data show CDR1 as SGHTA and CDR2 as FQGNSA. CDR3 length: 12 amino acids. In nucleotides, the CDR3 is TGTGCCAGCAGCCAACAGGGGGCCACCCAGTACTTC. It translates to CASSQQGATQYF.

This rearrangement joins TRBV12-3 or TRBV12-4 to TRBJ1-1; D gene uncertain. The CDR3 consists of 13 residues. The V and J ends lost 7 bases and 3 bases respectively, with 12 bases between them. The CDR3 region is CASNRGWDTEAFF. The CDR3 DNA reads TGTGCCAGCAACCGGGGTTGGGACACTGAAGCTTTCTTT.

J is TRBJ2-1 and V is TRBV6-5; possibly TRBD2 for D (7 bases). This CDR3 comprises 15 residues. Trimming removed 6 bases at V and 8 bases at J, with 20 bases between. From germline, CDR1 is MNHEY and CDR2 SVGAGI. The CDR3 loop is CASSRRGLGGYEQFF. In DNA form, the CDR3 reads TGTGCCAGCAGCCGCCGTGGACTAGGGGGGTATGAGCAGTTCTTC.

This chain joins TRBV5-1 and TRBJ2-4, with 12 bases that match TRBD2. Germline trimming cut 4 bases from V and 8 bases from J; bases unmatched to any gene: 13. Germline loops: CDR1 SGHRS, CDR2 YFSETQ. The length of the CDR3 is 17 residues. Here the CDR3 DNA reads TGCGCCAGCAGCCTGGAGGGTCTACTAGCGGGAGGAGACATTCAGTACTTC. Translation: CASSLEGLLAGGDIQYF.

This sequence joins TRBV5-1 and TRBJ2-3; D is unclear. V lost 7 bases to trimming and J lost 2 bases, with 11 bases between them. The length of the CDR3 is 13 residues. In germline, CDR1 is SGHRS, CDR2 YFSETQ. CDR3 coding DNA: TGCGCCAGCGGGCAGAGTTCCACAGATACGCAGTATTTT. This codes for CASGQSSTDTQYF.

This CDR3 is CASSLGGAPGYTF. The CDR3 bases are TGTGCCAGCAGTTTAGGGGGGGCGCCCGGCTACACCTTC. The chain carries TRBV28 and TRBJ1-2; the D gene is possibly TRBD1 (6 bases). The V and J ends lost 2 bases and 8 bases respectively, with 12 bases between them. Germline values: CDR1 MDHEN, CDR2 SYDVKM. The CDR3 consists of 13 residues.

This sequence joins TRBV9 and TRBJ2-7; 7 bases match TRBD2. V dropped 0 bases and J dropped 6; count of bases not matched to a gene: 6. Per the germline V gene, CDR1 is SGDLS and CDR2 is YYNGEE. This CDR3 has 14 residues. CDR3: CASSVGATGGEQYF. CDR3 DNA sequence: TGTGCCAGCAGCGTAGGGGCCACGGGAGGCGAGCAGTACTTC.

V usage is TRBV5-5 and J usage is TRBJ2-1; the D gene is possibly TRBD2 (5 bases). The CDR3 extends over 15 amino acids. CDR1 and CDR2 (germline): SGHKS, YYEKEE (reference sequence). V lost 4 bases and J 0 bases, leaving 11 bases between the germline ends. The CDR3 reads CASSVDLSSYNEQFF. The CDR3 nucleotides are TGTGCCAGCAGCGTGGACTTGAGCTCCTACAATGAGCAGTTCTTC.

The chain combines TRBV19 with TRBJ2-1; 8 bases are a match to TRBD2. J lost 4 bases, V lost 4 bases, and 6 bases had no gene match. This CDR3 spans 15 amino acids. The germline CDR1 and CDR2 sequences are LNHDA and SQIVND (reference sequence). The CDR3 sequence: CASSKTSGLYNEQFF. In nucleotides, the CDR3 is TGTGCCAGTAGTAAAACTAGCGGACTATACAATGAGCAGTTCTTC.

V is TRBV7-3 and J is TRBJ2-3; 9 bases fit TRBD2. J gave up 6 bases and V 6 bases, and 16 bases lay outside the gene matches. The CDR3 totals 17 residues. Looked up from germline, CDR1 is SGHTA and CDR2 is FQGTGA. CDR3 residues: CASSPSNSGRIRDTQYF. The CDR3 nucleotides read TGTGCCAGCAGTCCCTCCAATAGCGGGAGAATTCGGGATACGCAGTATTTT.